This TCR beta chain was profiled in a study of T cell repertoires in cytomegalovirus infection. In the study overall: Carrying CMV and the relevant HLA type showed in public TCR beta signatures. The study, taken as a whole, reports: Carriers of CMV and the relevant HLA type were discriminated by public TCR beta frequency. HLA-C-restricted CMV-specific TCR beta clonotypes prevailed in the ex vivo response.

Comments on this clonotype: Its antigen remains unknown.

TCRdb recomputed calls from the reads with MiXCR, one row per CDR3 protein. The sample lists 150,000 to 200,000 distinct CDR3 sequences, approximately 9.6% occurring once. The CDR3 contains 14 residues. Looked up from germline, CDR1 is SGHRS and CDR2 is YFSETQ. The V end was cut by 2 bases, the J end by 0 bases, with 9 bases between. The chain combines TRBV5-1 with TRBJ2-7; D is uncertain. Material: PBMCs. This TCR came from a human donor in good health (CMV status not recorded). Some clones in this sample may be carry-over from other donors' samples. CDR3 sequence (DNA): TGCGCCAGCAGCTTAACAGTTTTCTCCTACGAGCAGTACTTC. Encoded protein: CASSLTVFSYEQYF.